This T cell receptor (beta chain) was sequenced in a study of tissue T cells after allogeneic stem cell transplantation. CDR3 sequences, V/J genes, frequencies and template counts came from survey-depth TCRbeta sequencing. Profiling relied on immunoSEQ multiplex PCR, and the TCRdb table lists in-frame clones only, not all of them. The sample contains 3,800 or so clones, roughly 45% of which appear only once. V lost 6 bases and J 1 base, leaving 11 bases between the germline ends. The CDR3 consists of 13 residues. Germline CDR1 is SGHSN and CDR2 is HYEKVE. Study results and caveats: Alloreactivity or antigen specificity of tissue TCRs was not determined; some clones might be host cells. Anatomically similar tissues had similar TCR repertoires within each patient.

Time point meaning: mouse harvest day 7 after allogeneic transplant. The graft held 10^6 splenic CD5+ T cells and 10^7 T-cell-depleted bone marrow cells. This clone was counted only a few times. What it recognizes is unknown. Genes here carry mouse names. The observed sequence ends 1 residue before the CDR3 terminus, with the missing tail filled in from the germline J gene. This sequence originates from a female BALB/c mouse given C57BL/6 T cells with graft-versus-host disease after an allogeneic hematopoietic cell transplant. The chain combines TRBV12-1 with TRBJ1-1, with a possible D match to TRBD1 (6 bases). Sequenced: lymph node tissue. CDR3 DNA (partial): TGTGCCAGCCGCCGGGACATAAACACAGAAGTCTTC. It yields the protein CASRRDINTEVF. The complete CDR3 sequence is CASRRDINTEVFF.